This record concerns one TCR beta chain sequence. Its cognate antigen is unknown. The sample belongs to a study of shared clonotypes between healthy human individuals. Profiling relied on immunoSEQ multiplex PCR, and the TCRdb table lists in-frame clones only, not all of them. Here the sample spans some 1,100,000 clones, about 84% being singletons. Study findings and constraints: The four-donor shared clonotypes exceeded non-shared clonotypes in generation probability, with non-shared ones scoring lower.

The ends lost 2 bases at V and 3 bases at J; junction bases unmatched: 4. The length of the CDR3 is 15 residues. CDR1 and CDR2 (germline): MGHRA, YSYEKL. The clonotype originates from a young man in good health. Some clones in this sample may be carry-over from other donors' samples. The chain uses TRBV4-1 and TRBJ2-3, with 8 bases identical to TRBD2. The sample taken for sequencing was memory CD4+ T cells from PBMCs. The subset here: CD45RA-negative fraction. CDR3 protein: CASSQHGRETDTQYF. For the CDR3, the DNA is TGCGCCAGCAGCCAACACGGGAGGGAAACAGATACGCAGTATTTT.